What follows describes a single T cell receptor (beta chain). The junction had 5 bases not matched to a gene; V was cut back by 6 bases and J by 3 bases. The CDR3 consists of 14 residues. Germline-derived CDR1 and CDR2 are MNHEY and SMNVEV (reference sequence). This specimen belongs to a study of T cell changes during pregnancy in multiple sclerosis. This table comes from immunoSEQ multiplex PCR, and its TCRdb copy is limited to in-frame clones, with some not included. The table shows about 110,000 clones, with about 90% occurring only once. This sequence joins TRBV27 and TRBJ2-1, with 7 bases identical to TRBD2. The TCR originated in a female donor with multiple sclerosis, enrolled in a pregnancy study. The material was peripheral blood, obtained before pregnancy. The CDR3 coding sequence is TGTGCCAGCAGCCCCGGGACTATCTACAATGAGCAGTTCTTC. Protein sequence: CASSPGTIYNEQFF.